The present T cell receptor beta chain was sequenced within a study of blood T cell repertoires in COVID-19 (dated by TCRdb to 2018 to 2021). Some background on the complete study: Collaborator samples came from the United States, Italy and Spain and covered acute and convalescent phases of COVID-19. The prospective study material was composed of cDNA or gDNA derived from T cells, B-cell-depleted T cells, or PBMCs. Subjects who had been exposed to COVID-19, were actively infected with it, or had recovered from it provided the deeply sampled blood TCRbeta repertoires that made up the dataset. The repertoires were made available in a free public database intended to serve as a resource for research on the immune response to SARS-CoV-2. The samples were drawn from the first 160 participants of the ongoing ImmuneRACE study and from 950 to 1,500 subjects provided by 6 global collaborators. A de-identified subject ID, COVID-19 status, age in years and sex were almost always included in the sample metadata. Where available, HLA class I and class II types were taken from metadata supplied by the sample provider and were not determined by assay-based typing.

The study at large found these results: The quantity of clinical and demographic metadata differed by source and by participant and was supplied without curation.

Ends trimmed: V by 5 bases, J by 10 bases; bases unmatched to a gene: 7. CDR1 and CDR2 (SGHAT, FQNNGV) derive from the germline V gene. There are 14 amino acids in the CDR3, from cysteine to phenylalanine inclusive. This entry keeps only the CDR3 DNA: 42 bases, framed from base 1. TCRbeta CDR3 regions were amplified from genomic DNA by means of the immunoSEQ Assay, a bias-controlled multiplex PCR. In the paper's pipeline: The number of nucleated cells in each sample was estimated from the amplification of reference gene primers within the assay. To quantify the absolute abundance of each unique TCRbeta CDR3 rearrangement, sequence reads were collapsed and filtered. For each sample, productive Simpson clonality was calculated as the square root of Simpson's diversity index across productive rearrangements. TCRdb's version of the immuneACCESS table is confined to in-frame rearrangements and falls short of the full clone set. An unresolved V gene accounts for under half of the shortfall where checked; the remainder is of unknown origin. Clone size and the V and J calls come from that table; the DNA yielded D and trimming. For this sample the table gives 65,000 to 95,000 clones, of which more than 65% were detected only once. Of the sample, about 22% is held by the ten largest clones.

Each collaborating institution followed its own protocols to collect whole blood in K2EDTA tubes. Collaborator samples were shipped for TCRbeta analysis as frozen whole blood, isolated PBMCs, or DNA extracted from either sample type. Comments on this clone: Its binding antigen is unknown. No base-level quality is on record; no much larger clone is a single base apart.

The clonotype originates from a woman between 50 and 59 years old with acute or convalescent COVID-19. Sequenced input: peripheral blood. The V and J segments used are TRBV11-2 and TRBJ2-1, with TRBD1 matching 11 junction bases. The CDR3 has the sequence CASSRGQGAREQFF. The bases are TGTGCCAGCAGCCGAGGACAGGGGGCAAGAGAGCAGTTCTTC.